This T cell receptor (beta chain) was captured in a study of T cells expressing NK-cell markers. cDNA encoding TCR beta was synthesized via 5'RACE template switching incorporating UMIs. TCRdb processed the 5' RACE reads again and assigns one entry to each CDR3 protein, with no DNA. The ten most abundant clones cover under 1.5% of a sample with about 430,000 distinct CDR3 sequences. Study-level points and caveats: The share of CD8+ T cells held by dominant NKG2C+ clonotypes was about 1.0-7.5% in roughly 6 donors.

In regard to this clonotype: Its specificity is unknown.

The sequencing sample was made of blood T cells: a sorted CD56 or NKG2C T cell subset, CD4+ or CD8+ T cells, or bulk PBMC T cells (not recorded which). This clonotype was obtained from a woman aged 50 to 60 in good health.

CDR3 region: CASSLSLGAQHF. The V gene is TRBV12-3 or TRBV12-4, the J gene TRBJ1-5; as DNA is missing, the TRBD1 call by TCRdb cannot be tested. CDR3 length equals 12 residues.